This record covers a single T cell receptor (beta chain). Its target is not known. Germline V gene sequence: CDR1 SEHNR, CDR2 FQNEAQ (reference sequence). V lost 3 bases and J lost 4, with 10 bases in between. The CDR3 is made up of 14 amino acids. Profiling relied on immunoSEQ multiplex PCR, and the TCRdb table lists in-frame clones only, not all of them. The sample has under 400,000 clones, 88% seen once. This sample stems from a study of cytomegalovirus exposure and HLA in healthy donors. Study details: It was reported in a later analysis that the approximately 120 validation repertoires used the same platform as the 550 to 800 first-cohort repertoires. Points from the study as a whole: The study designated 150 to 200 TCR beta chains cytomegalovirus-associated.

Sequenced: PBMCs. This clonotype was sampled from a man aged 25 to 45 in good health and CMV-seronegative. The chain recombines TRBV7-9 with TRBJ1-3; D gene uncertain. The CDR3 loop is CASSFGDSGNTIYF. The DNA of the CDR3 is TGTGCCAGCAGCTTCGGGGATTCGGGAAACACCATATATTTT. The entire variable domain, with the rest obtained from reference TRBV7-9 and TRBJ1-3, is as follows: DTGVSQNPRHKITKRGQNVTFRCDPISEHNRLYWYRQTLGQGPEFLTYFQNEAQLEKSRLLSDRFSAERPKGSFSTLEIQRTEQGDSAMYLCASSFGDSGNTIYFGEGSWLTVV.